This T cell receptor beta chain was profiled in a study of STAT3 mutations in large granular lymphocyte leukemia. Study-level findings and limits: Treatment regimens differed across patients between samplings. At least one immunodominant TCR beta clonotype appeared in every T-cell large granular lymphocyte leukemia patient. In several patients, dominant TCR clone burden exceeded STAT3 mutant burden, suggesting STAT3 mutation arose secondarily.

On this clone itself: The antigen remains undetermined.

TCRdb's copy holds only in-frame clones and misses some; the assay was immunoSEQ multiplex PCR. The sample shows over 30,000 clones, 88% of them seen only once. Sequencing was done on a sample of PBMCs. The sequence was obtained from a human donor with T large granular lymphocyte leukemia. Some clones in this sample may be carry-over from other donors' samples.

In nucleotides, the CDR3 is TGTGCCAGCAGCACAGGACAGCGGGGGAATCAGCCCCAGCATTTT. It codes for CASSTGQRGNQPQHF. The chain joins TRBV6-5 to TRBJ1-5; perhaps TRBD1 as D (6 bases). Trimming removed 6 bases at V and 4 bases at J, with 16 bases between. CDR1 MNHEY and CDR2 SVGAGI come from the germline V gene. This CDR3 is built from 15 residues.